This TCR beta chain emerged from a study of blood T cells in healthy people across ages. Findings and limits, study-wide: It was not known whether donors were CMV positive (a possible confounder of expanded clonotype changes).

The authors ran a second PCR of roughly 6 to 11 cycles using a sample-barcoded 5' primer and a J-beta primer mix. TCRdb ran MiXCR on the 5' RACE reads and lists one entry per CDR3 protein. The table has some 700,000 distinct CDR3 sequences, about 40% seen once. This clonotype has more than one count but fewer than ten. Its antigen is not known. The J segment lost 4 bases and the V segment lost 4 bases, leaving 5 bases of the junction unmatched. The germline CDR1 and CDR2 sequences are MNHNS and SASEGT. This CDR3 region has 15 residues. The sequenced sample consisted of blood. The genes are TRBV6-1 and TRBJ2-3; 10 nucleotides align to TRBD2. The TCR originated in a woman aged 60-75 years in good health. CDR3 residues: CASSVLLAGADTQYF. As DNA, the CDR3 is TGTGCCAGCAGTGTCTTGCTAGCGGGGGCAGATACGCAGTATTTT.